This TCR beta chain comes out of a study of long-term antiretroviral therapy in people with HIV (dated 2022 in TCRdb). Looking at the study overall: Collection of the earliest samples took place about a decade ahead of the 2015 WHO recommendation for immediate ART, at a time when ART was typically delayed until CD4 counts fell. A retrospective serial study tested whether ART initiation and durable HIV suppression were associated with changes in peripheral blood TRB repertoire composition and diversity. From 25 to 30 adults with confirmed HIV infection, the cohort provided approximately 190 cryopreserved PBMC samples, gathered serially across a mean of around six years (range 1-12). About 35% of the 30 participants with HIV were female. No cross-contamination during QIAcube processing was seen in test extractions of a monoclonal T-cell line run alongside a few dozen polyclonal samples. What the work shows at the level of the full study, not this receptor alone: Owing to limited PBMC availability, only the TCR beta chain was sequenced, without alpha chain pairing. HIV repertoires had narrower CDR3 length ranges than controls, and the network structure suggested an antigen-experienced repertoire that shifted only slightly toward naive after ART. Because cell numbers in pre-ART samples were limited, unsorted PBMC were profiled instead of sorted CD4+ and CD8+ T cells. A significant increase in TRB diversity was found to be associated with ART initiation, although TRB diversity was observed to remain significantly below that of transplant donor controls even after long-term ART. Samples dated from 2004 to 2017, and the ART regimens used may be less effective than current ones. Inferences about post-ART repertoire changes are limited because no data were available on ART adherence, viral resistance or therapy changes. At every time point, the repertoire was dominated by expanded TRB clones first identified before ART initiation, although this dominance fluctuated and, in many PLHIV, declined after ART.

The immunoSEQ hsTCRB v3.0 assay was used at survey level resolution for TRB variable region sequencing. The target sequencing depth for TRB was roughly 40,000-55,000 T-cell genomes per sample. Pooled TRB libraries were sequenced on an Illumina MiSeq with a v3 150-cycle kit. Regarding the original processing steps: Analysis of repertoires was carried out in R inside a reproducible Nextflow workflow spanning QC, data transformation and analysis. LymphoSeq2, an R package for exploring AIRR-Seq data, was used to implement custom analyses. A handful of samples that yielded fewer than 5000 total TRB sequences were excluded, so that 150 to 200 HIV repertoires were analyzed. Among the 180 to 200 retained HIV repertoires, approximately 59 were collected before ART initiation and approximately 130 after ART initiation. Repertoires were downsampled to 5000 TRB nucleotide sequences, and summary statistics were averaged over 100 downsampling iterations. TRB sequences were retained for analysis only if CDR3 regions of at least seven amino acids were present. Two measures captured diversity: a Shannon entropy-derived clonality score and the Gini coefficient. In the repertoire networks, any two of the top 5000 CDR3 amino acid sequences were connected whenever the two sequences differed by an edit distance of one. Antigen specificity groups and MHC restriction were predicted for TRB CDR3 amino acid sequences with GLIPH2. To flag known CMV, EBV, HIV or tissue antigen associations, CDR3 amino acid sequences were matched against VDJdb and McPAS-TCR. Pre-ART, post-ART and control groups were compared with Wilcoxon signed-rank tests and Holm-Bonferroni correction. In TCRdb, the immuneACCESS table is reduced to in-frame sequences with V and J assigned. These tables do not hold every clone; where another copy was compared, an unresolved V gene accounts for under half, and the others remain unexplained. The V and J calls and clone size come from that table; D and trimming were worked out from the DNA. The sample table lists some 38,000 clones, roughly 80% of them with a count of one. In total, the top ten clones hold over 5% of the sample.

Based on the germline V gene (reference sequence), the CDR1 and CDR2 sequences are MNHNY and SVGAGI. V was cut back by 7 bases and J by 0 bases, leaving a gap of 10 bases between them. The CDR3 goes from the cysteine to the phenylalanine over 15 residues. Only CDR3 DNA remains: 45 bases, in frame from the first base. In regard to this clone: The clone's antigen remains unknown. Nothing much larger sits one base from this clone, and base qualities are not available.

Participants were included only if at least one PBMC sample before ART initiation and at least two post-ART samples were available. Treatment was received in the United States of America by all participants with HIV. Before DNA extraction, cryopreserved samples containing about 0.95-10 million PBMC were thawed and washed. At the time of the earliest PBMC sample for each participant with HIV, ages ranged from about 23 to 60 years. Each participant contributed PBMC samples from 1-4 timepoints before ART initiation and 2-8 timepoints after ART initiation, with a median of 7 samples. For every participant, serial HIV viral load, CD4+ T-cell count, ART history and demographic data were obtained. Genomic DNA was extracted from unsorted PBMC with a Qiagen kit on a QIAcube, processed in batches of 12 samples.

The sequence came from a man younger than 30 with HIV. This material consisted of unsorted PBMCs, taken 1.5 years after starting antiretroviral therapy. Recombination connected TRBV6-6 to TRBJ2-6; 5 matching bases give a weak D call of TRBD2. DNA sequence: TGTGCCAGCATCTCCGAGGGCTCTGGGGCCAACGTCCTGACTTTC. Translated, this is CASISEGSGANVLTF.